This TCR beta chain was observed in a study of control samples from healthy donors and cancer patients. Germline CDR1 LGHNT, CDR2 FRNRAP. Between the trimmed V and J ends, which lost 1 base and 5 bases, there was a span of 12 bases. This CDR3 comprises 14 residues. Assay used: immunoSEQ multiplex PCR; TCRdb lists only in-frame clones, some missing. The sample lists some 130,000 clones; approximately 90% were seen once. The gene calls are TRBV12-5 and TRBJ2-7; D is undetermined. Sequencing used blood. This TCR came from a man between 18 and 29 years old in good health. DNA of the CDR3: TGTGCTAGTGGTTTGGGATGGGAAGGAAACGAGCAGTACTTC. This encodes CASGLGWEGNEQYF.